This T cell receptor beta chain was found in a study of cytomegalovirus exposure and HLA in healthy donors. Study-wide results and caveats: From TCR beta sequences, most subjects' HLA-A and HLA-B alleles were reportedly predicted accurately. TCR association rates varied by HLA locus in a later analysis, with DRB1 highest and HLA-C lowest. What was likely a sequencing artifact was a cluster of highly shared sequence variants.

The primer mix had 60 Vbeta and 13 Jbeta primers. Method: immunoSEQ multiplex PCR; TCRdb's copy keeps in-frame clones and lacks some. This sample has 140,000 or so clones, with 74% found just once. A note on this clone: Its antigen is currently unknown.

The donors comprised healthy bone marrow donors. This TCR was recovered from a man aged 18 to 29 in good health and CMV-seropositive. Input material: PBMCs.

The chain's CDR3 is CASSQTSGPSYEQYF. The CDR3 region has the DNA TGTGCCAGCAGCCAAACTAGCGGACCCTCCTACGAGCAGTACTTC. The chain carries TRBV5-6 and TRBJ2-7; TRBD2 matches at 8 bases. The germline V gene encodes CDR1 SGHDT and CDR2 YYEEEE. Unmatched junction bases numbered 6, after V lost 4 bases and J lost 0 bases. This CDR3 contains 15 residues.